The 21 T cell receptor beta chains below were found in one sample sequenced in a study of beta chain features in type 1 diabetes. General study results and limits: Moderately but significantly shorter TCRB CDR3s were found in Type 1 diabetes patients in all four CD4+ subsets.

These receptors lack a known antigen. Reverse transcribing all isolated RNA meant expressed TCRB transcripts were sequenced. TCRdb's copy holds only in-frame clones and misses some; the assay was immunoSEQ multiplex PCR. Here the sample spans 300,000 to 350,000 clones, about a tenth being singletons. The sample comprised central memory CD4+ T cells from blood. All receptors derive from a man aged 25-45 years with type 1 diabetes.

The table lists this clone with many counts. The chain couples TRBV7-2 to TRBJ2-3, with D perhaps matching TRBD1 (5 bases). CDR1 and CDR2 from the germline V gene are SGHTA and FQGNSA. The CDR3 totals 16 residues. V was shortened by 5 bases and J by 0 bases, with 15 bases between the two germline ends. CDR3 DNA: TGTGCCAGCAGCGCACTGGGGCCGACTAGCACAGATACGCAGTATTTT. Translating gives CASSALGPTSTDTQYF.

This clone has more than one count but fewer than ten. The chain carries TRBV7-2 and TRBJ1-5; D gene ambiguous. The CDR3 length is 13 residues. Germline V gene data show CDR1 as SGHTA and CDR2 as FQGNSA. Trimming cost V 5 bases and J 0 bases, with 5 bases left between them. In DNA form, the CDR3 reads TGTGCCAGCAGCAAGTATAGCAATCAGCCCCAGCATTTT. This encodes CASSKYSNQPQHF.

At least ten counts were recorded for this clone. The genes are TRBV5-1 and TRBJ1-1; no definite D call. The CDR3 length is 15 residues. From germline, CDR1 is SGHRS and CDR2 YFSETQ. The V end was cut by 0 bases, the J end by 1 base, with 10 bases between. The CDR3 loop reads CASSLVGRQNTEAFF. CDR3 in DNA: TGCGCCAGCAGCTTGGTCGGACGGCAGAACACTGAAGCTTTCTTT.

This clone was seen more than once but under ten times. The V gene is TRBV5-1, the J gene TRBJ2-1, with 8 bases identical to TRBD2. This CDR3 spans 13 amino acids. Germline lookup yields CDR1 SGHRS and CDR2 YFSETQ. Trimming at V came to 6 bases and at J to 8 bases, leaving 7 bases not matched to a gene. The CDR3 protein is CASTGLGRDEQFF. CDR3 in DNA: TGCGCCAGCACGGGACTAGGGCGCGATGAGCAGTTCTTC.

This clone was detected a few times. A read error may account for a junction end that differs from germline. The genes are TRBV7-9 and TRBJ2-1, with 9 bases fitting TRBD1. Germline-derived CDR1 and CDR2 are SEHNR and FQNEAQ (reference sequence). The CDR3 is 15 amino acids. The CDR3 DNA reads as TGTGCCAGCACCTTACTTGGACAGGGGCGAAATGAGCAGTTCTTC. Translating gives CASTLLGQGRNEQFF.

This clone was counted between two and nine times. The rearrangement uses TRBV6-1 and TRBJ2-7, with D perhaps TRBD1 (7 bases). Germline values: CDR1 MNHNS, CDR2 SASEGT. With 5 bases removed from V and 4 bases from J, the gap between germline ends came to 15 bases. The CDR3 length is 14 residues. CDR3 sequence reads: CASSRRQGGYEQYF. The DNA of the CDR3 is TGTGCCAGCAGTCGCCGTCAGGGGGGTTACGAGCAGTACTTC.

This clone showed up just a few times. This sample also contains other DNA sequences that code for the same CDR3. The V and J genes are TRBV11-2 and TRBJ2-1; no firm D call. CDR3 length: 13 amino acids. V was cut by 1 base and J by 4 bases, with 5 bases left in between. From germline, CDR1 is SGHAT and CDR2 FQNNGV. The chain's CDR3 is CASSLGTYNEQFF. The CDR3 coding sequence is TGTGCCAGCAGCTTAGGGACGTACAATGAGCAGTTCTTC.

This clone was seen more than once but under ten times. The sample has other DNA sequences that encode this CDR3 too. V gene TRBV29-1 combines with J gene TRBJ2-1; D unresolved. Germline V gene data show CDR1 as SQVTM and CDR2 as ANQGSEA. The V and J ends lost 3 bases and 7 bases respectively, with 1 base between them. This CDR3 has 9 amino acids. CDR3 bases: TGCAGCGTTGATAATGAGCAGTTCTTC. Its protein product is CSVDNEQFF.

The gene calls are TRBV7-9 and TRBJ2-3, with no clear D. Germline V gene sequence: CDR1 SEHNR, CDR2 FQNEAQ (reference sequence). V was pared by 2 bases and J by 0 bases, with 9 bases between. The CDR3 has 15 amino acids. Here the CDR3 reads CASSLKTRSTDTQYF. In DNA form, the CDR3 reads TGTGCCAGCAGCTTAAAGACTCGAAGCACAGATACGCAGTATTTT. The complete variable domain, with remaining parts taken from reference TRBV7-9 and TRBJ2-3, reads DTGVSQNPRHKITKRGQNVTFRCDPISEHNRLYWYRQTLGQGPEFLTYFQNEAQLEKSRLLSDRFSAERPKGSFSTLEIQRTEQGDSAMYLCASSLKTRSTDTQYFGPGTRLTVL.

The chain joins TRBV7-9 to TRBJ2-3; TRBD1 is a possible D gene (6 bases). The ends were cut back, 3 bases at V and 2 bases at J, with 15 bases in the middle. CDR1 is SEHNR, CDR2 FQNEAQ, per germline (reference sequence). There are 16 residues in the CDR3. DNA for the CDR3: TGTGCCAGCAGCTTTCGCGGACAGCTGTCCACAGATACGCAGTATTTT. Its protein is CASSFRGQLSTDTQYF.

This clone was detected many times. The chain links TRBV27 to TRBJ2-7; D is ambiguous. The CDR3 covers 11 residues. The germline gives CDR1 MNHEY, CDR2 SMNVEV (reference sequence). V dropped 5 bases and J dropped 8 bases, with 10 bases sitting between them. The CDR3 reads CASSTLEKQYF. CDR3 nucleotide sequence: TGTGCCAGCAGTACCCTTGAGAAGCAGTACTTC.

This chain connects TRBV6-5 to TRBJ1-4; D is undetermined. Germline V lookup: CDR1 MNHEY, CDR2 SVGAGI. V lost 6 bases and J 4 bases, leaving 12 bases between the germline ends. The CDR3 contains 14 residues. CDR3 sequence: CASSRVSLNEKLFF. Here the CDR3 DNA reads TGTGCCAGCAGCCGAGTGAGTCTTAATGAAAAACTGTTTTTT.

This clone was found a few times. V gene TRBV30 combines with J gene TRBJ1-5, with 7 bases lining up with TRBD1. The CDR3 has 14 residues. Germline V CDR1 and CDR2: GTSNPN, SVGIG (reference sequence). Trimming took 0 bases from V and 6 from J; bases not matched to a gene: 5. This chain's CDR3 is CAWSVQGGGQPQHF. In DNA form, the CDR3 reads TGTGCCTGGAGTGTACAAGGGGGCGGTCAGCCCCAGCATTTT.

This clone turned up a few times. The chain links TRBV5-1 to TRBJ2-7; 7 bases fit TRBD2. Germline V gene data show CDR1 as SGHRS and CDR2 as YFSETQ. This CDR3 is 16 amino acids long. J lost 0 bases, V lost 1 base, and 7 bases had no gene match. This CDR3 is CASSLMGGSSSYEQYF. In DNA form, the CDR3 reads TGCGCCAGCAGCTTGATGGGGGGGTCGAGCTCCTACGAGCAGTACTTC.

The V call is TRBV9, the J call TRBJ1-4, with 8 positions matching TRBD1. The V and J ends lost 4 bases and 0 bases, in that order; junction bases with no gene match: 17. Per the germline V gene, CDR1 is SGDLS and CDR2 is YYNGEE. The CDR3 is made up of 20 amino acids. The CDR3: CASSPRPDRGGPATNEKLFF. CDR3 coding DNA: TGTGCCAGCAGCCCCCGACCCGACAGGGGAGGGCCCGCAACTAATGAAAAACTGTTTTTT.

The chain links TRBV2 to TRBJ1-1; D perhaps matches TRBD1 (6 bases). CDR1 is SNHLY and CDR2 is FYNNEI in the germline V gene. This CDR3 has 15 residues. Trimming pared 6 bases from V and 2 bases from J, leaving 16 bases between. The CDR3 reads CASRGQGLRNTEAFF. CDR3 nucleotides: TGTGCCAGCAGGGGTCAGGGGTTGAGAAACACTGAAGCTTTCTTT.

V is TRBV5-1 and J is TRBJ2-3; TRBD2 might be the D (6 bases). CDR3 length equals 16 residues. Trimming shortened V by 4 bases and J by 2 bases, and 17 bases separated the two germline ends. Germline CDR1 reads SGHRS; CDR2 reads YFSETQ. The CDR3 nucleotides are TGCGCCAGCAGCCTGGGACTGACCTCTGACACAGATACGCAGTATTTT. This encodes CASSLGLTSDTDTQYF.

The V gene is TRBV18, the J gene TRBJ2-7; D is undetermined. Germline CDR1 is KGHSH and CDR2 is LQKENI. V lost 0 bases, J lost 2 bases, and 11 bases lay in between. The CDR3 runs 15 residues. The CDR3 loop is CASSPPGESTYEQYF. In nucleotides, the CDR3 is TGTGCCAGCTCACCACCGGGTGAGTCCACCTACGAGCAGTACTTC. The variable domain in full, completed from reference TRBV18 and TRBJ2-7, reads NAGVMQNPRHLVRRRGQEARLRCSPMKGHSHVYWYRQLPEEGLKFMVYLQKENIIDESGMPKERFSAEFPKEGPSILRIQQVVRGDSAAYFCASSPPGESTYEQYFGPGTRLTVT.

This chain connects TRBV6-6 to TRBJ1-5; 10 bases match TRBD1. Per the germline V gene, CDR1 is MNHNY and CDR2 is SVGAGI (reference sequence). The CDR3 is 15 amino acids. V lost 8 bases and J lost 4; bases outside the gene matches: 8. The CDR3 reads CASYRDRGRNQPQHF. For the CDR3, the DNA is TGTGCCAGCTACCGAGACAGGGGGCGAAATCAGCCCCAGCATTTT.

This chain links TRBV30 with TRBJ1-4; 7 nucleotides match TRBD1. This CDR3 is 15 amino acids long. J was trimmed by 8 bases and V by 3 bases; bases with no gene match: 12. Germline assignment: CDR1 GTSNPN and CDR2 SVGIG (reference sequence). This chain's CDR3 is CAWSLQGSRKEKLFF. DNA of the CDR3: TGTGCCTGGAGCCTACAGGGGTCGAGGAAAGAAAAACTGTTTTTT. The full variable domain, in which reference TRBV30 and TRBJ1-4 provide the parts outside the CDR3, is SQTIHQWPATLVQPVGSPLSLECTVEGTSNPNLYWYRQAAGRGLQLLFYSVGIGQISSEVPQNLSASRPQDRQFILSSKKLLLSDSGFYLCAWSLQGSRKEKLFFGSGTQLSVL.

The chain joins TRBV5-6 to TRBJ2-5, with 9 bases aligning to TRBD1. Germline V gene lookup returns CDR1 SGHDT and CDR2 YYEEEE. The ends lost 4 bases at V and 4 bases at J; junction bases unmatched: 5. The CDR3 loop spans 14 amino acids. The CDR3: CASSRDRVGETQYF. The CDR3 nucleotides are TGTGCCAGCAGCCGGGACAGGGTGGGAGAGACCCAGTACTTC.